The source of this T cell receptor (beta chain) is a study of cytomegalovirus exposure and HLA in healthy donors. This CDR3 is built from 15 residues. CDR1 and CDR2 (germline): MNHEY, SMNVEV (reference sequence). Trimming at V came to 5 bases and at J to 0 bases, leaving 0 bases not matched to a gene. The PCR had 60 Vbeta and 13 Jbeta primers. TCRdb's table, derived via immunoSEQ multiplex PCR, lists solely in-frame clones and lacks some. The sample contains about 88,000 clones, about nine tenths of which appear only once. J is TRBJ2-7 and V is TRBV27; 14 bases match TRBD2. This sequence originates from a young man in good health and CMV-seronegative. The sequencing input was PBMCs. This CDR3 is CASSGTSGSSYEQYF. In DNA, the CDR3 is TGTGCCAGCAGTGGGACTAGCGGGAGCTCCTACGAGCAGTACTTC.